These 18 T cell receptor beta chains share one sample of origin, sequenced in a study of blood T cells in healthy people across ages. A sample-barcoded 5' primer and a J-beta primer mix were used in a second PCR of roughly 6 to 11 cycles. TCRdb independently ran MiXCR on the 5' RACE reads; one entry per CDR3 protein. The sample lists roughly 550,000 distinct CDR3 sequences; around 24% were seen once. These data were also reused for a study on T cells of mothers and their children.

Sequencing was performed on blood. All receptors derive from a boy aged 5-17 years in good health.

A few counts support this clonotype. The J gene is TRBJ2-7, the V gene TRBV7-9, with 7 bases that match TRBD1. Germline loops: CDR1 SEHNR, CDR2 FQNEAQ (reference sequence). The CDR3 is 12 residues long. V trimming: 5 bases; J trimming: 5 bases; junction bases outside the gene matches: 3. CDR3 sequence (DNA): TGTGCCAGCAGCCCCGACAGGGACGAGCAGTACTTC. Translated, it gives CASSPDRDEQYF.

This chain connects TRBV20-1 to TRBJ2-3; no firm D call. V gave up 3 bases and J gave up 8 bases, with 15 bases separating them. This CDR3 region has 13 residues. CDR1 and CDR2 (germline): DFQATT, SNEGSKA (reference sequence). For the CDR3, the DNA is TGCAGTGCTAGTGTTGACGCGACGGGTACGCAGTATTTT. As protein: CSASVDATGTQYF.

The sample holds many counts of this clonotype. The chain employs TRBV15 and TRBJ2-5; maybe TRBD1 (6 bases). Looked up from germline, CDR1 is LNHNV and CDR2 is YYDKDF (reference sequence). Trimming pared 2 bases from V and 3 bases from J, leaving 10 bases between. CDR3 size: 14 residues. The CDR3, as DNA: TGTGCCACCAGCAGACAGGGGCGGGAAGAGACCCAGTACTTC. Translation: CATSRQGREETQYF.

This chain connects TRBV28 to TRBJ2-7; 8 bases map to TRBD1. The CDR3 runs 15 residues. Per the germline V gene, CDR1 is MDHEN and CDR2 is SYDVKM. Trimming removed 5 bases from V and 2 bases from J; junction bases left unmatched: 8. CDR3 loop: CASSPGGAAPYEQYF. For the CDR3, the DNA is TGTGCCAGCAGTCCAGGGGGCGCAGCTCCCTACGAGCAGTACTTC. The full variable domain, completed using reference TRBV28 and TRBJ2-7, is DVKVTQSSRYLVKRTGEKVFLECVQDMDHENMFWYRQDPGLGLRLIYFSYDVKMKEKGDIPEGYSVSREKKERFSLILESASTNQTSMYLCASSPGGAAPYEQYFGPGTRLTVT.

The chain recombines TRBV11-2 with TRBJ1-1; D not resolved. Germline CDR1 and CDR2: SGHAT and FQNNGV. This CDR3 has 14 residues. The ends were cut back, 7 bases at V and 0 bases at J, with 12 bases in the middle. Written as DNA, the CDR3 is TGTGCCAGCACCTACTTCGGGTTGAACACTGAAGCTTTCTTT. Translation gives CASTYFGLNTEAFF.

This clonotype was detected only a few times. The chain employs TRBV12-5 and TRBJ2-5; D may be TRBD1 (5 bases). The tail of the sequence fits TRBJ2-1 better, so the J call may be wrong. CDR1 and CDR2 from the germline V gene are LGHNT and FRNRAP. The CDR3 sequence is 15 residues long. The CDR3 DNA reads as TGTGCTAGTGGTCTCCGGGCAGGGTCATACAATGAGCAGTTCTTC. Translating gives CASGLRAGSYNEQFF.

In this sample, this clonotype turned up a few times. This sequence joins TRBV5-5 and TRBJ2-5; D gene ambiguous. The V end lost 0 bases, the J end lost 7 bases, and 22 bases lay between the germline ends. Germline values: CDR1 SGHKS, CDR2 YYEKEE (reference sequence). The CDR3 runs to 17 residues. CDR3 DNA sequence: TGTGCCAGCAGCTTGGCGAAAGACTTGGCCGCCTTTGCGACCCAGTACTTC. This gives the protein CASSLAKDLAAFATQYF.

This clonotype was detected many times. This rearrangement joins TRBV28 to TRBJ2-1; TRBD2 aligns across 8 bases. V gave up 6 bases and J gave up 8 bases; unmatched junction bases: 6. Germline CDR1 and CDR2: MDHEN and SYDVKM. The CDR3 length is 13 residues. The CDR3 reads CASRSGGHYEQFF. For the CDR3, the DNA is TGTGCCAGCAGATCGGGGGGGCATTATGAGCAGTTCTTC.

This chain joins TRBV2 and TRBJ2-4; TRBD2 is a possible D gene (6 bases). Germline V gene lookup returns CDR1 SNHLY and CDR2 FYNNEI. V dropped 1 base and J dropped 2 bases, with 12 bases sitting between them. This CDR3 comprises 16 residues. In nucleotides, the CDR3 is TGTGCCAGCAGTGAAGAAACCCGGGGGTCCAAAAACATTCAGTACTTC. Protein sequence: CASSEETRGSKNIQYF.

The chain combines TRBV6-5 with TRBJ2-5; D uncertain. The J call could be wrong; TRBJ2-1 is a better fit for the DNA end. CDR3 size: 13 residues. Germline values: CDR1 MNHEY, CDR2 SVGAGI. The CDR3 sequence: CASSYSVANEQFF. The CDR3 coding sequence is TGTGCCAGCAGTTACTCGGTAGCAAATGAGCAGTTCTTC.

This clonotype occurred a few times. The chain has TRBV29-1 and TRBJ2-5, with 7 bases fitting TRBD2. CDR1 and CDR2 (germline): SQVTM, ANQGSEA. The CDR3 is 14 residues long. Trimming at V came to 6 bases and at J to 4 bases, leaving 11 bases not matched to a gene. For the CDR3, the DNA is TGCAGCGTCGGGGCACGGGGGGTCACAGAGACCCAGTACTTC. Translation gives CSVGARGVTETQYF.

Of note for this clonotype: The conserved closing phenylalanine or tryptophan is absent in this CDR3, likely reflecting a read error. This CDR3 is CASSLIAGVDTGELFV. The CDR3 DNA reads as TGTGCCAGCAGCTTAATAGCGGGAGTTGACACCGGGGAGCTGTTTGTT. The chain carries TRBV11-1 and TRBJ2-2, with 9 bases lining up with TRBD2. The CDR3 contains 16 residues. V trimming: 2 bases; J trimming: 3 bases; junction bases outside the gene matches: 4. Germline CDR1 SGHAT, CDR2 FQDESV (reference sequence).

The rearrangement joins TRBV18 to TRBJ1-6; D may be TRBD1 (5 bases). Germline V lookup: CDR1 KGHSH, CDR2 LQKENI. This CDR3 is 14 amino acids long. V was pared by 6 bases and J by 7 bases, with 13 bases between. CDR3 sequence reads: CASSRMGENSPLHF. The DNA for the CDR3 is TGTGCCAGCTCCCGCATGGGGGAAAATTCACCCCTCCACTTT.

This clonotype has just one count. The chain employs TRBV4-2 and TRBJ2-5; TRBD2 aligns across 9 bases. The CDR3 is 14 amino acids. The germline gives CDR1 LGHNA, CDR2 YNFKEQ. V shed 1 base and J 5 bases; nucleotides not matched to a gene: 2. The CDR3 here is CASSQGTSEETQYF. In DNA, the CDR3 is TGTGCCAGCAGCCAAGGGACTAGCGAGGAGACCCAGTACTTC.

This chain connects TRBV20-1 to TRBJ2-7, with 7 bases fitting TRBD1. The CDR3 consists of 15 residues. The germline CDR1 and CDR2 sequences are DFQATT and SNEGSKA (reference sequence). Unmatched junction bases numbered 11, after V lost 3 bases and J lost 3 bases. CDR3 bases: TGCAGTGCTAGCAGCGGCAGACAGGGTTTCTACGAGCAGTACTTC. Translated, it gives CSASSGRQGFYEQYF.

V and J are TRBV9 and TRBJ2-1; maybe TRBD2 (6 bases). CDR3 size: 16 residues. Per the germline V gene, CDR1 is SGDLS and CDR2 is YYNGEE. V was pared by 3 bases and J by 0 bases, with 13 bases between. CDR3: CASSGVSGSSYNEQFF. The CDR3 bases are TGTGCCAGCAGCGGGGTTAGCGGAAGCTCCTACAATGAGCAGTTCTTC.

This clonotype was detected a few times. V gene TRBV20-1 combines with J gene TRBJ2-5, with 8 bases lining up with TRBD1. Germline trimming cut 0 bases from V and 1 base from J; bases unmatched to any gene: 7. Germline CDR1 reads DFQATT; CDR2 reads SNEGSKA (reference sequence). CDR3 length equals 16 residues. CDR3 bases: TGCAGTGCTAGAGATAGGCAGGGGGCGCGCCAAGAGACCCAGTACTTC. Its protein product is CSARDRQGARQETQYF.

The V call is TRBV13, the J call TRBJ1-4; D unclear. The V and J ends lost 11 bases and 7 bases respectively, with 14 bases between them. This CDR3 region has 12 residues. Germline CDR1 and CDR2: PRHDT and FYEKMQ (reference sequence). The CDR3 reads CACRTLGEKLFF. DNA for the CDR3: TGTGCCTGCCGGACCTTAGGTGAAAAACTGTTTTTT.